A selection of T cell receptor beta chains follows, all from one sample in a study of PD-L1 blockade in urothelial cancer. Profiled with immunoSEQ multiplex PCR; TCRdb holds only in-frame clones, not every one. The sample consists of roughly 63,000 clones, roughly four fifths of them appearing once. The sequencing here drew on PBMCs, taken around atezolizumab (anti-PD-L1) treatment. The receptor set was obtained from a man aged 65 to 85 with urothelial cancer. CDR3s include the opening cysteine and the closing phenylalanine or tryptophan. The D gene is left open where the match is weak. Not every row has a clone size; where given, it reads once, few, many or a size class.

CASSLEGQGSAEAFF,TGCGCCAGCAGCCTGGAAGGACAGGGTTCGGCTGAAGCTTTCTTT,TRBD1,TRBV5-1,-,TRBJ1-1
CASSLGTSGRRMGGELFF,TGTGCCAGCAGCTTGGGGACTAGCGGGAGAAGGATGGGCGGGGAGCTGTTTTTT,TRBD2,TRBV7-2,-,TRBJ2-2
CASSGRDTEAFF,TGTGCCAGCAGCGGGCGGGACACTGAAGCTTTCTTT,-,TRBV7-9,few,TRBJ1-1
CASSLVGTGVGQPQHF,TGTGCCAGCAGCTTAGTAGGGACAGGGGTAGGTCAGCCCCAGCATTTT,TRBD1,TRBV11-2,-,TRBJ1-5
CASSQPSAPGETQYF,TGCGCCAGCAGCCAACCCTCCGCACCGGGGGAGACCCAGTACTTC,-,TRBV5-1,-,TRBJ2-5
CASSPATTNTEAFF,TGTGCCAGCTCACCAGCGACAACGAACACTGAAGCTTTCTTT,-,TRBV18,-,TRBJ1-1
CASSPRAAGGGYTF,TGTGCCAGCAGCCCTAGAGCGGCAGGCGGGGGCTACACCTTC,-,TRBV14,-,TRBJ1-2
CASSKTLAQRNTEAFF,TGTGCCAGCAGCAAAACGCTAGCGCAGCGAAACACTGAAGCTTTCTTT,-,TRBV21-1,-,TRBJ1-1
CASSLPGLTNEKLFF,TGTGCCAGCAGCTTGCCGGGGTTGACTAATGAAAAACTGTTTTTT,-,TRBV5-6,-,TRBJ1-4
CASNPTGVGNQPQHF,TGTGCCAGCAATCCTACAGGGGTCGGCAATCAGCCCCAGCATTTT,TRBD1,TRBV6-1,-,TRBJ1-5
CASSLVPDQETQYF,TGCGCCAGCAGCTTGGTCCCAGACCAAGAGACCCAGTACTTC,-,TRBV5-1,-,TRBJ2-5
CASTLNSGSSQETQYF,TGTGCCAGCACCCTGAATAGCGGGAGCAGCCAAGAGACCCAGTACTTC,TRBD2,TRBV7-2,-,TRBJ2-5
CASSGLAGSGELFF,TGCGCCAGCAGCGGACTAGCGGGATCCGGGGAGCTGTTTTTT,TRBD2,TRBV4-3,-,TRBJ2-2
CASSNLQGFEQYF,TGTGCCAGTAGTAACCTACAGGGGTTCGAGCAGTACTTC,TRBD1,TRBV19,once,TRBJ2-7
CASRHTGLAGEGEQYF,TGCGCCAGCAGACATACGGGACTAGCGGGAGAGGGCGAGCAGTACTTC,TRBD2,TRBV4-1,few,TRBJ2-7
CASSPQDGTGAKNEQFF,TGTGCCAGCAGCCCCCAGGACGGGACAGGGGCTAAAAATGAGCAGTTCTTC,TRBD1,TRBV4-2,-,TRBJ2-1
CASSSYGTGSSSDYGYTF,TGCGCCAGCAGCTCTTACGGGACAGGGTCAAGTTCGGACTATGGCTACACCTTC,TRBD1,TRBV5-1,-,TRBJ1-2
CASSLKVSGRADEQFF,TGTGCCAGCAGCTTAAAGGTAAGCGGGAGGGCCGATGAGCAGTTCTTC,TRBD2,TRBV7-3,-,TRBJ2-1
CASRYDTQNTEAFF,TGTGCCAGCCGATATGACACCCAGAACACTGAAGCTTTCTTT,-,TRBV6-1,-,TRBJ1-1
CASSSSRFDRERQETQYF,TGTGCCAGCAGCTCTAGCCGATTCGACCGAGAGAGACAAGAGACCCAGTACTTC,-,TRBV7-2,-,TRBJ2-5
CASSQGLANTEAFF,TGTGCCAGCAGCCAAGGGCTGGCGAACACTGAAGCTTTCTTT,-,TRBV4-2,few,TRBJ1-1
CASSSRDRDEKLFF,TGTGCCAGCAGTTCACGGGACAGGGATGAAAAACTGTTTTTT,TRBD1,TRBV6-5,-,TRBJ1-4
CASSFGYGYTF,TGTGCCAGCAGCTTCGGCTATGGCTACACCTTC,-,TRBV5-6,few,TRBJ1-2
CASRFTGGTGNTIYF,TGTGCCAGCAGATTTACAGGGGGCACTGGAAACACCATATATTTT,TRBD1,TRBV6-5,-,TRBJ1-3
CASTLPGGSYNSPLHF,TGTGCCAGCACTCTCCCAGGGGGGTCCTATAATTCACCCCTCCACTTT,TRBD1,TRBV28,-,TRBJ1-6
CASSLHRGINYGYTF,TGTGCCAGCAGCCTTCACAGGGGAATTAACTATGGCTACACCTTC,TRBD1,TRBV4-2,-,TRBJ1-2
CATRAREGEQFF,TGTGCCACCAGGGCCCGGGAGGGTGAGCAGTTCTTC,TRBD2,TRBV19,-,TRBJ2-1
CASSATGIANYGYTF,TGCGCCAGCAGCGCGACAGGAATCGCTAACTATGGCTACACCTTC,-,TRBV5-1,-,TRBJ1-2
CATSRGKGEAYEQYF,TGTGCCACCAGCAGAGGTAAAGGGGAAGCCTACGAGCAGTACTTC,-,TRBV15,-,TRBJ2-7
CAISGTSGGTQYF,TGTGCCATCAGCGGGACTAGCGGGGGCACCCAGTACTTC,TRBD2,TRBV10-3,-,TRBJ2-5
CASTQDSPEEAFF,TGTGCCAGCACCCAGGACAGTCCAGAAGAAGCTTTCTTT,-,TRBV6-1,-,TRBJ1-1
CASSYPEGDTEAFF,TGTGCCAGCAGCTACCCAGAAGGGGACACTGAAGCTTTCTTT,-,TRBV11-2,-,TRBJ1-1
CASSLLAGEPYNEQFF,TGTGCCAGCAGCTTACTAGCGGGAGAACCCTACAATGAGCAGTTCTTC,TRBD2,TRBV7-3,-,TRBJ2-1
CASSGSSYNEQFF,TGTGCCAGCAGCGGGAGCTCCTACAATGAGCAGTTCTTC,-,TRBV16,-,TRBJ2-1
CASSKKGQCEQYF,TGTGCCAGCAGCAAAAAGGGACAGTGCGAGCAGTACTTC,-,TRBV21-1,-,TRBJ2-7
CASSPRGQAREQYF,TGTGCCAGCAGCCCCAGGGGGCAAGCAAGGGAGCAGTACTTC,TRBD1,TRBV11-2,-,TRBJ2-7
CASGRGQGLQETQYF,TGTGCTAGTGGTCGCGGACAGGGCCTACAAGAGACCCAGTACTTC,TRBD1,TRBV12-5,-,TRBJ2-5
CASSLSQELADYEQYF,TGTGCCAGCAGCTTAAGTCAGGAACTAGCGGACTACGAGCAGTACTTC,TRBD2,TRBV7-2,few,TRBJ2-7
CASSRNRRIKYF,TGTGCCAGCAGCAGGAACAGGAGAATTAAGTACTTC,-,TRBV21-1,-,TRBJ2-7
CATRDRVREKLFF,TGTGCCACCCGCGACAGGGTACGGGAAAAACTGTTTTTT,TRBD1,TRBV25-1,-,TRBJ1-4